Given below is one T cell receptor beta chain in context. This clone showed up just a few times. Its recognized antigen is unknown. No clone much larger than this one lies a single base away; base qualities are absent. Enrolling through a virtual design, the prospective study's participants ranged in age from roughly 18 to 89 years and lived across about two dozen United States geographic areas. In the prospective study, participants were assigned to cohorts based on the clinical history participants reported in a screening survey and a study questionnaire. Recovered participants in ImmuneRACE Cohort 3 were defined as having two consecutive negative NP/OP PCR tests, clearance from a healthcare professional, or resolution of symptoms. Each participant in the prospective study had whole blood, serum and a nasopharyngeal or oropharyngeal swab collected by mobile phlebotomists. Over a roughly two-month period, participants in the prospective study had the option of providing additional blood draws and questionnaires. Before DNA extraction, prospective study blood samples were shipped either frozen or at room temperature.

This sample is drawn from a study of blood T cell repertoires in COVID-19 (dated by TCRdb to about 2020). Looking at the study overall: Samples covering the acute and convalescent phases of COVID-19 were provided by collaborators in the United States, Italy and Spain. The dataset comprised deeply sampled blood TCRbeta repertoires from subjects exposed to, actively infected with, or recovered from COVID-19. HLA class I and class II types, where available, came from metadata supplied by the sample provider rather than from assay-based typing. Nearly every sample came with metadata listing a de-identified subject ID, COVID-19 status, age in years and sex. Samples were obtained from the ongoing ImmuneRACE study (first 160 participants) and from about 1,300 subjects provided by 6 global collaborators. The material from the prospective study consisted of cDNA or gDNA derived from T cells, B-cell-depleted T cells, or PBMCs. The repertoires were released in a freely available public database intended as a resource for research on the immune response to SARS-CoV-2. The research as a whole found: Clinical and demographic metadata were provided uncurated, with the amount varying by source and participant.

TCRbeta CDR3 regions were amplified from genomic DNA by means of the immunoSEQ Assay, a bias-controlled multiplex PCR. The authors processed their data as follows. Within the assay, amplification of reference gene primers was used to estimate how many nucleated cells each sample contained. Sequence reads were collapsed and filtered to measure the absolute abundance of every unique TCRbeta CDR3 rearrangement. For each sample, productive Simpson clonality was calculated as the square root of Simpson's diversity index over productive rearrangements. TCRdb's version of the immuneACCESS table is confined to in-frame rearrangements and falls short of the full clone set. An unresolved V gene accounts for under half of the shortfall where checked; the remainder is of unknown origin. That table gives V, J and clone size, and the DNA gave D and trimming. The sample yields a few hundred thousand clones; about 88% were counted once. The ten largest clonotypes hold 1.5% to 2% of the sample.

From the cysteine up to the phenylalanine, the CDR3 has a length of 14 residues. The entry retains the CDR3 DNA only, 42 bases that are in frame from base 1. CDR1 and CDR2, looked up from the germline V gene, are SQVTM and ANQGSEA. The junction shows trimming of 0 bases on V and 4 bases on J, and the gene matches do not reach 5 bases of it. The receptor was derived from a woman aged 50 to 65 who had recovered from COVID-19. Sample: PBMCs or T cells enriched from blood (not recorded which). The chain is encoded by TRBV29-1 joined to TRBJ1-2, and 7 junction bases match TRBD1. The DNA sequence reads TGCAGCGTTGAAGAAGGGGACAGATCCTATGGCTACACCTTC. This gives the protein CSVEEGDRSYGYTF.